The sequence of this TCR beta chain was determined in a study of cytomegalovirus exposure and HLA in healthy donors. General study results and limits: The investigators catalogued 164 TCR beta chains as cytomegalovirus-associated. In vitro assays verified that three CMV-associated chains recognized CMV antigens specifically.

V lost 6 bases and J lost 6; bases outside the gene matches: 5. The CDR3 extends over 15 amino acids. Germline V gene sequence: CDR1 LNHDA, CDR2 SQIVND (reference sequence). Assay used: immunoSEQ multiplex PCR; TCRdb lists only in-frame clones, some missing. The table records roughly 75,000 clones, 94% of them present only once. A remark on this clone: Its antigen is undetermined.

From the 120-subject validation cohort, which was separate from the roughly 620-subject first cohort, the donors were drawn. The chain is built from TRBV19 and TRBJ1-4, with 12 bases matching TRBD1. This TCR derives from a young woman in good health and CMV-seronegative. Sequencing used PBMCs. As DNA, the CDR3 is TGTGCCAGTAGCCTAGGGACAGGGGGCTATGAAAAACTGTTTTTT. Its translation is CASSLGTGGYEKLFF.